The entry that follows covers one TCR beta chain sequence. Its antigen remains unidentified. No much larger clone is present one base from it, and per-base qualities are unavailable. CDR1 and CDR2 were assigned from the germline V gene (reference sequence) as SEHNR and FQNEAQ. CDR3 length: 14 amino acids, cysteine to phenylalanine. Only the CDR3 DNA is retained, 42 bases long and in frame from the first base. V loses 1 base of germline sequence and J loses 3 bases, and the interval between the two ends is 10 bases. This specimen belongs to a study of PD-1 blockade in classical Hodgkin lymphoma (dated by TCRdb to the early 2020s). Study-level background: Nivolumab dosing was 3 mg/kg intravenously every 2 weeks, continuing until either disease progression or unacceptable toxicity. The study used TCR beta sequencing and CyTOF to define a peripheral blood immune signature of response to PD-1 blockade in classical Hodgkin lymphoma.

Study-wide findings and limitations: Baseline diversity similar to that of newly diagnosed patients was observed in trial patients achieving complete response, whereas significantly lower diversity was observed in partial responders and progressors. Baseline TCR diversity was reported to be lower in newly diagnosed patients than in healthy donors, and even lower in relapsed/refractory patients. Patients starting nivolumab less than 1 year after ASCT had lower diversity and were excluded from later analyses to avoid confounding by immune reconstitution. The study covered only a single clinical trial cohort, and the causes of the repertoire differences, possibly disease activity or prior therapy, were still not defined. CD4+ but not CD8+ TCR diversity rose significantly by C4D1 (p=0.0027 vs p=0.16), most apparent in complete responders (p=0.02).

The time point label, as the study defines it: cycle 4 day 1 (C4D1), after more than five weeks of nivolumab. Every trial patient had relapsed following autologous stem cell transplantation, and prior brentuximab vedotin exposure was what differed among cohorts A, B and C. Using a Miltenyi CD4+ T cell isolation kit, CD4+ T cells were purified from thawed PBMCs through magnetic negative selection. The trial cohort comprised some 60 patients with relapsed/refractory classical Hodgkin lymphoma whose best overall responses were complete response, partial response or progressive disease. Single-agent nivolumab was administered to trial patients in the multi-cohort phase II CheckMate 205 trial. An independent review committee assessed best overall response using the 2007 International Working Group response criteria. Trial PBMCs were obtained immediately prior to nivolumab initiation (C1D1) and on therapy at cycle 2 day 1 and cycle 4 day 1. Peripheral blood was collected in 8 mL Vacutainer Cell Preparation Tubes, from which PBMCs were isolated by centrifugation and then cryopreserved. Purified CD4+ and CD8+ fractions were prepared only for cases where an additional PBMC sample was available. Magnetically labelled cells were removed on LS columns in a quadroMACS separator, and the flow-through was retained as the purified fraction.

The Qiagen DNeasy kit was used to extract genomic DNA both from unsorted PBMCs and from the negatively selected CD4+ and CD8+ fractions. Using primers that anneal to V and J segments, immunoSEQ multiplex PCR amplified the TCR beta CDR3 regions. A synthetic immune receptor repertoire was used to minimize amplification bias, and remaining bias was computationally removed after sequencing. The original pipeline was this. Custom Python scripts were used to quantify repertoire diversity as the Shannon entropy index. Unsorted, CD4+ and CD8+ repertoires were examined separately, except in combined analyses, for which CD4+ and CD8+ sequences were merged in silico. Clonal expansion was defined as a frequency increase of at least 2-fold after treatment compared with C1D1, and clones undetected at baseline were assigned a pseudocount of 0.5. Singleton clones were defined as clones with 0 or 1 copy at C1D1, and non-singleton clones were defined as clones with 2 or more copies. Clones expanded in unsorted samples were assigned a CD4+, CD8+ or unknown annotation through matching of protein sequences in sorted samples from the same patient. Diversity changes from C1D1 to C4D1 were tested in paired samples using Wilcoxon tests. The immuneACCESS repertoire file appears here via TCRdb, limited to in-frame rearrangements. These files lack a portion of the clones; in checked studies, under half of the deficit traces to unresolved V genes, and the cause of the others is not known. The V and J calls and clone size were taken over from that table, and D and trimming were inferred from the DNA. This sample comprises approximately 13,000 clones, about nine tenths of them detected only once. The top ten constitute approximately 0.9% of the sample.

The source material was CD4+ T cells from blood, sampled before the fourth cycle of nivolumab. The sequence joins TRBV7-9 to TRBJ2-7; the D gene is possibly TRBD2, with 6 bases matching. The sequence derives from a human donor with classical Hodgkin lymphoma. For the CDR3, the sequence is CASSLGQGLYEQYF. The DNA reads TGTGCCAGCAGCTTAGGTCAGGGACTCTACGAGCAGTACTTC.